The next 20 T cell receptor beta chains were all read from a single sample in a study of spatial heterogeneity in lung cancer. Study results and limitations: Mutation tallies in tumors tracked expanded intratumoral alpha and beta TCR counts.

One entry per CDR3 protein results from TCRdb running MiXCR on the 5' RACE reads. The sample has 2,500 to 3,500 distinct CDR3 sequences, 25% to 30% seen once. Their specific antigens are unknown. Time point reported: sample taken at primary tumor resection. The sample was lung tumor tissue, taken at surgery. The receptor set was obtained from a female donor with early-stage non-small cell lung cancer.

The J gene is TRBJ2-1, the V gene TRBV7-2; 11 bases align to TRBD1. The CDR3 has 15 amino acids. Trimming removed 6 bases from V and 9 bases from J; junction bases left unmatched: 10. Germline V gene lookup returns CDR1 SGHTA and CDR2 FQGNSA. DNA for the CDR3: TGTGCCAGCAGACGGGACAGGGGGAGCCTCGGTGAGCAGTTCTTC. It is translated as CASRRDRGSLGEQFF.

This clonotype was counted a few times. The chain is built from TRBV28 and TRBJ2-7; D is unresolved. CDR3 length equals 13 residues. Trimming took 5 bases from V and 7 from J, leaving 15 bases between them. CDR1 is MDHEN and CDR2 is SYDVKM in the germline V gene. CDR3 protein: CASSGPRPREQYF. The CDR3 DNA reads TGTGCCAGCAGTGGCCCCCGGCCCCGGGAGCAGTACTTC.

The chain employs TRBV7-2 and TRBJ2-3; the D call may be TRBD1 or TRBD2 (7 bases each). Trimming removed 5 bases at V and 7 bases at J, with 19 bases between. Germline V gene data show CDR1 as SGHTA and CDR2 as FQGNSA. The length of the CDR3 is 15 residues. The CDR3 is CASSPQGGGLNTQYF. The DNA for the CDR3 is TGTGCCAGCAGCCCTCAGGGGGGAGGGCTTAATACGCAGTATTTT. Full variable domain (rest looked up from reference TRBV7-2 and TRBJ2-3): GAGVSQSPSNKVTEKGKDVELRCDPISGHTALYWYRQSLGQGLEFLIYFQGNSAPDKSGLPSDRFSAERTGGSVSTLTIQRTQQEDSAVYLCASSPQGGGLNTQYFGPGTRLTVL.

This clonotype has just a few counts. V and J are TRBV20-1 and TRBJ2-7, with a possible D match to TRBD1 (6 bases). The length of the CDR3 is 14 residues. Per germline, CDR1 DFQATT and CDR2 SNEGSKA (reference sequence). V was cut by 1 base and J by 0 bases, with 10 bases left in between. The CDR3 sequence is CSARGTESSYEQYF. The CDR3 DNA follows: TGCAGTGCTAGAGGGACAGAGAGCTCCTACGAGCAGTACTTC.

This clonotype was found once. The chain couples TRBV29-1 to TRBJ2-6; D unclear. CDR3 length equals 15 residues. The germline gives CDR1 SQVTM, CDR2 ANQGSEA. Trimming took off 4 bases at V and 0 bases at J, with 10 bases between the two ends. CDR3 protein: CSVGTDYSGANVLTF. Written as DNA, the CDR3 is TGCAGCGTTGGGACGGATTACTCTGGGGCCAACGTCCTGACTTTC. The variable domain in full, completed from reference TRBV29-1 and TRBJ2-6, reads SAVISQKPSRDICQRGTSLTIQCQVDSQVTMMFWYRQQPGQSLTLIATANQGSEATYESGFVIDKFPISRPNLTFSTLTVSNMSPEDSSIYLCSVGTDYSGANVLTFGAGSRLTVL.

This clonotype is deemed medium-sized (0.01 to 0.1%). The chain links TRBV5-6 to TRBJ2-6, with 9 positions matching TRBD1. This CDR3 has 18 residues. The V gene's germline CDR1 is SGHDT and CDR2 YYEEEE. Losses at the gene ends were 4 bases for V and 1 base for J; bases not matched to a gene: 9. The CDR3 region has the DNA TGTGCCAGCAGCGCCATGGGACAGGGAGTGTCTGGGGCCAACGTCCTGACTTTC. Protein: CASSAMGQGVSGANVLTF.

The CDR3 region is CSAREPSGTGQETQYF. CDR3 coding DNA: TGCAGTGCTAGGGAACCCTCCGGGACAGGGCAAGAGACCCAGTACTTC. The chain employs TRBV20-1 and TRBJ2-5; TRBD1 matches at 9 bases. Germline lookup yields CDR1 DFQATT and CDR2 SNEGSKA (reference sequence). The CDR3 totals 16 residues. With V trimmed by 3 bases and J by 2 bases, 10 bases remained unmatched.

In its sample, this clonotype was seen a few times. This sequence joins TRBV4-2 and TRBJ2-7; TRBD2 agrees at 10 bases. Germline V gene sequence: CDR1 LGHNA, CDR2 YNFKEQ. Losses at the gene ends were 0 bases for V and 2 bases for J; bases not matched to a gene: 1. The CDR3 runs to 15 residues. The CDR3 DNA is TGTGCCAGCAGCCAAGAGGGGACTAGCGCCTACGAGCAGTACTTC. Protein product: CASSQEGTSAYEQYF.

The rearrangement uses TRBV28 and TRBJ2-1, with D perhaps TRBD2 (6 bases). The CDR3 is made up of 14 amino acids. V lost 4 bases, J lost 5 bases, and 12 bases lay in between. Germline CDR1 is MDHEN and CDR2 is SYDVKM. DNA for the CDR3: TGTGCCAGCAGTTGGCTAGCGCCTGACAATGAGCAGTTCTTC. Translated: CASSWLAPDNEQFF.

The genes are TRBV27 and TRBJ2-2; 7 positions match TRBD2. CDR1 is MNHEY, CDR2 SMNVEV, per germline (reference sequence). The V segment lost 7 bases and the J segment 5 bases; nucleotides outside the gene matches: 10. This CDR3 region has 15 residues. The CDR3 DNA follows: TGTGCCAGCATCACGAGCGGGGAGAAGACCGGGGAGCTGTTTTTT. Amino acids: CASITSGEKTGELFF.

Ten or more counts support this clonotype. The genes are TRBV15 and TRBJ2-3; 8 bases map to TRBD1. The ends lost 5 bases at V and 3 bases at J; junction bases unmatched: 4. This CDR3 region has 14 residues. CDR1 is LNHNV and CDR2 is YYDKDF in the germline V gene (reference sequence). The CDR3 spells CATSLRTGTDTQYF. The CDR3 bases are TGTGCCACCAGCCTTCGGACAGGGACAGATACGCAGTATTTT.

This clonotype was counted ten times or more. This chain joins TRBV28 and TRBJ1-1, with TRBD1 as a possible D gene (5 bases). Germline lookup yields CDR1 MDHEN and CDR2 SYDVKM. This CDR3 is built from 15 residues. Trimming stripped 3 bases from V and 0 bases from J, with 11 bases between. The CDR3: CASSLSGRMNTEAFF. CDR3 DNA sequence: TGTGCCAGCAGTTTGTCGGGACGTATGAACACTGAAGCTTTCTTT.

This clonotype is labeled medium-sized. The rearrangement links TRBV6-2 or TRBV6-3 to TRBJ2-1, with D unresolved. The CDR3 runs 13 residues. Germline CDR1 reads MNHEY; CDR2 reads SVGEGT. The V end lost 4 bases, the J end lost 5 bases, and 9 bases lay between the germline ends. Here the CDR3 reads CASSSRRDNEQFF. CDR3 sequence (DNA): TGTGCCAGCAGTTCCCGAAGGGACAATGAGCAGTTCTTC.

The rearrangement joins TRBV7-3 to TRBJ2-2, with TRBD2 as a possible D gene (5 bases). Trimming removed 5 bases from V and 6 bases from J, with 16 bases in between. CDR3 length: 15 residues. Germline CDR1 reads SGHTA; CDR2 reads FQGTGA. This CDR3 reads CASSHSREGSGELFF. The CDR3 DNA is TGTGCCAGCAGCCATTCACGGGAAGGTTCCGGGGAGCTGTTTTTT.

This clonotype is categorized as medium-sized (0.01 to 0.1%). V is TRBV5-1 and J is TRBJ2-1; tentative D call: TRBD1 (6 bases). This CDR3 is built from 14 residues. Trimming took off 4 bases at V and 8 bases at J, with 16 bases between the two ends. Germline CDR1 reads SGHRS; CDR2 reads YFSETQ. CDR3 region: CASSPGQGIDEQFF. The CDR3 DNA reads TGCGCCAGCAGCCCGGGGCAGGGGATCGATGAGCAGTTCTTC.

This clonotype was seen many times. This chain uses TRBV7-2 with TRBJ1-4, with TRBD1 matching 9 bases. The V gene's germline CDR1 is SGHTA and CDR2 FQGNSA. The CDR3 extends over 16 amino acids. Trimming cost V 4 bases and J 8 bases; bases outside gene matches: 11. In nucleotides, the CDR3 is TGTGCCAGCAGCTCCAGACCCGGGACAGGGTCAGAAAAACTGTTTTTT. Translation: CASSSRPGTGSEKLFF.

By sample fraction, this clonotype is medium-sized (0.01 to 0.1%). This sequence joins TRBV6-1 and TRBJ2-3; no clear D. The germline V and J ends were trimmed by 7 bases and 0 bases, with 14 bases remaining between them. The germline V gene encodes CDR1 MNHNS and CDR2 SASEGT. The CDR3 length is 15 residues. CDR3 nucleotides: TGTGCCAGCATTCCAGCGACTTTTAGCACAGATACGCAGTATTTT. This encodes CASIPATFSTDTQYF.

By sample fraction, this clonotype is large. This rearrangement joins TRBV29-1 to TRBJ2-1; 9 nucleotides align to TRBD2. J gave up 7 bases and V 6 bases, and 10 bases lay outside the gene matches. Germline assignment: CDR1 SQVTM and CDR2 ANQGSEA. The CDR3 contains 14 residues. DNA for the CDR3: TGCAGCGTCCTGACTAGCGGAGGGGGTAATGAGCAGTTCTTC. It yields the protein CSVLTSGGGNEQFF.

This clonotype is medium-sized by share. The rearrangement links TRBV7-8 to TRBJ1-4; 7 bases fit TRBD1. CDR3 length equals 15 residues. V gave up 5 bases and J gave up 6 bases; unmatched junction bases: 9. Germline assignment: CDR1 SGHVS and CDR2 FQNEAQ. DNA for the CDR3: TGTGCCAGCAGCCGCCAGGGACAGCTGCATGAAAAACTGTTTTTT. As protein: CASSRQGQLHEKLFF.

This clonotype was seen many times. The chain employs TRBV12-3 or TRBV12-4 and TRBJ1-5, with D uncertain. This CDR3 is 13 amino acids long. V lost 6 bases, J lost 5 bases, and 11 bases lay in between. In nucleotides, the CDR3 is TGTGCCAGCAGCCTTCTCAATGATCAGCCCCAGCATTTT. Translated, it gives CASSLLNDQPQHF.